The 15 T cell receptor beta chains reported below all come from one sample, sequenced in a study of siplizumab effects on memory and regulatory T cells. TCRdb keeps only in-frame clones here, not all; method: immunoSEQ multiplex PCR. The data hold about 100,000 clones, with 90% to 95% observed a single time. Sequenced material: Tregs sorted from blood. The receptors originated from a human donor in good health.

This clone has a single count. V and J are TRBV19 and TRBJ2-2; the match to TRBD1 covers 8 bases. V lost 3 bases to trimming and J lost 5 bases; unmatched junction nucleotides: 8. The CDR3 runs to 16 residues. Germline CDR1 reads LNHDA; CDR2 reads SQIVND (reference sequence). This CDR3 is CASSIHRGVGTGELFF. In DNA form, the CDR3 reads TGTGCCAGTAGTATTCACAGGGGGGTAGGAACCGGGGAGCTGTTTTTT.

The chain links TRBV9 to TRBJ1-5, with D perhaps matching TRBD1 (5 bases). This CDR3 comprises 13 residues. Germline-derived CDR1 and CDR2 are SGDLS and YYNGEE. Trimming pared 0 bases from V and 7 bases from J, leaving 8 bases between. This chain's CDR3 is CASSVAEGQPQHF. The CDR3 bases are TGTGCCAGCAGCGTAGCAGAGGGGCAGCCCCAGCATTTT.

This chain links TRBV5-5 with TRBJ2-5, with a tentative D call TRBD2 (6 bases). Per germline, CDR1 SGHKS and CDR2 YYEKEE (reference sequence). Trimming stripped 2 bases from V and 3 bases from J, with 14 bases between. The CDR3 is made up of 15 amino acids. In DNA, the CDR3 is TGTGCCAGCAGCTTACGGTCCCTAGCGAAAGAGACCCAGTACTTC. Protein sequence: CASSLRSLAKETQYF.

This chain links TRBV5-1 with TRBJ2-5; D may match TRBD1 or TRBD2 (6 bases each). The J call may be incorrect, as the DNA end agrees better with TRBJ2-7. This CDR3 has 15 residues. Looked up from germline, CDR1 is SGHRS and CDR2 is YFSETQ. Here the CDR3 reads CASSPTGTGGNEQYF. As DNA, the CDR3 is TGCGCCAGCAGCCCGACCGGGACTGGGGGCAACGAGCAGTACTTC.

The V and J genes are TRBV5-1 and TRBJ2-1; no reliable D call. V was cut by 1 base and J by 7 bases, with 9 bases left in between. Germline CDR1 reads SGHRS; CDR2 reads YFSETQ. There are 13 residues in the CDR3. The DNA of the CDR3 is TGCGCCAGCAGCTTGACCTTTGGGAATGAGCAGTTCTTC. Translation: CASSLTFGNEQFF.

The V gene is TRBV6-1, the J gene TRBJ2-7; TRBD1 matches 8 bases. Germline V gene sequence: CDR1 MNHNS, CDR2 SASEGT. The CDR3 runs 15 residues. Trimming at V came to 1 base and at J to 3 bases, leaving 5 bases not matched to a gene. CDR3 amino acids: CASSEVGQGHYEQYF. CDR3 DNA sequence: TGTGCCAGCAGTGAAGTTGGACAGGGCCACTACGAGCAGTACTTC.

The rearrangement uses TRBV19 and TRBJ1-4; 8 bases match TRBD1. Losses at the gene ends were 6 bases for V and 8 bases for J; bases not matched to a gene: 8. CDR1 LNHDA and CDR2 SQIVND come from the germline V gene (reference sequence). This CDR3 comprises 14 residues. The CDR3 sequence is CASRNDRGREKLFF. CDR3 sequence (DNA): TGTGCCAGTAGAAATGACAGGGGAAGAGAAAAACTGTTTTTT.

The rearrangement joins TRBV4-1 to TRBJ2-5; 7 positions agree with TRBD2. The CDR3 is 17 amino acids. V lost 1 base, J lost 5 bases, and 13 bases stayed unmatched. Per the germline V gene, CDR1 is MGHRA and CDR2 is YSYEKL. The CDR3 bases are TGCGCCAGCAGCCAAGTCGGTCGCGGGAGTTATGTGGAGACCCAGTACTTC. Its protein is CASSQVGRGSYVETQYF.

The chain has TRBV7-8 and TRBJ1-5, with 9 bases lining up with TRBD1. From germline, CDR1 is SGHVS and CDR2 FQNEAQ. V was clipped by 5 bases and J by 5 bases; unmatched bases: 10. The CDR3 contains 16 residues. CDR3 region: CASSPHRGRNDQPQHF. CDR3 coding DNA: TGTGCCAGCAGCCCCCACAGGGGGCGAAACGATCAGCCCCAGCATTTT.

This clone has only one observation. The V and J genes are TRBV19 and TRBJ1-1, with 9 bases matching TRBD1. This CDR3 has 15 amino acids. Per germline, CDR1 LNHDA and CDR2 SQIVND (reference sequence). Germline trimming cut 4 bases from V and 1 base from J; bases unmatched to any gene: 4. The CDR3 DNA is TGTGCCAGTAGTAAGACAGGGGGTGCGAACACTGAAGCTTTCTTT. Its protein product is CASSKTGGANTEAFF. Drawing the rest from reference TRBV19 and TRBJ1-1, the complete variable domain is DGGITQSPKYLFRKEGQNVTLSCEQNLNHDAMYWYRQDPGQGLRLIYYSQIVNDFQKGDIAEGYSVSREKKESFPLTVTSAQKNPTAFYLCASSKTGGANTEAFFGQGTRLTVV.

The chain employs TRBV6-1 and TRBJ2-1, with no clear D. The CDR3 consists of 13 residues. The germline CDR1 and CDR2 sequences are MNHNS and SASEGT. V dropped 3 bases and J dropped 8 bases, with 11 bases sitting between them. The DNA of the CDR3 is TGTGCCAGCAGTGACGGACGACGGGATGAGCAGTTCTTC. It encodes CASSDGRRDEQFF.

The V gene is TRBV18, the J gene TRBJ2-3; D gene uncertain. V dropped 5 bases and J dropped 0 bases, with 9 bases sitting between them. The CDR3 has 14 residues. The germline V gene encodes CDR1 KGHSH and CDR2 LQKENI. CDR3 in DNA: TGTGCCAGCTCAGATACAGCTAGCACAGATACGCAGTATTTT. The encoded protein is CASSDTASTDTQYF.

CDR3 bases: TGTGCCAGCAGAACCAGCGGGTACCTCACAGATACGCAGTATTTT. Encoded protein: CASRTSGYLTDTQYF. The chain employs TRBV6-1 and TRBJ2-3; a possible D gene is TRBD2 (6 bases). The germline V gene encodes CDR1 MNHNS and CDR2 SASEGT. The CDR3 runs 15 residues. Between the trimmed V and J ends, which lost 6 bases and 2 bases, there was a span of 15 bases.

The V and J genes are TRBV25-1 and TRBJ1-6, with 7 nucleotides matching TRBD1. Losses at the gene ends were 8 bases for V and 7 bases for J; bases not matched to a gene: 8. Germline CDR1 reads MGHDK; CDR2 reads SYGVNS. This CDR3 is 14 amino acids long. The CDR3 nucleotides read TGTGCCAGCGCCCCGGGACAGATCAATTCACCCCTCCACTTT. It codes for CASAPGQINSPLHF.

This clone has just a few counts. The chain combines TRBV28 with TRBJ1-5; D might be TRBD1 (6 bases). V lost 3 bases to trimming and J lost 7 bases, with 10 bases between them. This CDR3 region has 13 residues. From germline, CDR1 is MDHEN and CDR2 SYDVKM. The chain's CDR3 is CASSFGGGQPQHF. CDR3 DNA: TGTGCCAGCAGTTTCGGGGGCGGGCAGCCCCAGCATTTT.